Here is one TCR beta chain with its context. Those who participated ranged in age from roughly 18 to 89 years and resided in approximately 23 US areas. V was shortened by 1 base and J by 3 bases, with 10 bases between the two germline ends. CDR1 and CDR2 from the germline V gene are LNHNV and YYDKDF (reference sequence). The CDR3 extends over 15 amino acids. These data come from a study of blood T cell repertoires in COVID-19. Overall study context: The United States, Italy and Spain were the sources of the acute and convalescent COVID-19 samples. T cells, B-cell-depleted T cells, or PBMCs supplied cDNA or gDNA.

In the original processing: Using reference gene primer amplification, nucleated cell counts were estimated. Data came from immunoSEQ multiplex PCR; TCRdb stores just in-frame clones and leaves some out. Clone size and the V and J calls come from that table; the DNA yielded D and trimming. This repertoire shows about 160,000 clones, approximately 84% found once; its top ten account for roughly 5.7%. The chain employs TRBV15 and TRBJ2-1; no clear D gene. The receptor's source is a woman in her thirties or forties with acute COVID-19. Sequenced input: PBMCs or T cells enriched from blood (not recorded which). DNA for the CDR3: TGTGCCACCAGCAGAGGAGCAGCGAACTACAATGAGCAGTTCTTC. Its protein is CATSRGAANYNEQFF.